This T cell receptor beta chain is drawn from a study of CD8 T cells in ankylosing spondylitis. Study-wide findings and caveats: Reportedly, matched ankylosing spondylitis synovial fluid was significantly enriched for disease-linked clones. Made up of eight highly homologous variants, a TCR beta motif appeared characteristic of ankylosing spondylitis blood. Relatively scarce in peripheral blood, disease-linked clones were CD8+.

The V gene's germline CDR1 is SGHKS and CDR2 YYEKEE (reference sequence). V was cut by 2 bases and J by 14 bases, with 20 bases left in between. The CDR3 contains 15 residues. About this clonotype itself: Its antigen is not known.

Using quantitative 5'-RACE with molecular barcodes, the authors made TCR beta libraries. TCRdb fed the 5' RACE reads into MiXCR, producing one record per CDR3 protein. The sample has fewer than 180,000 distinct CDR3 sequences; around 43% are singletons. The rearrangement joins TRBV5-5 to TRBJ1-6; D ambiguous. The material sequenced was synovial fluid, either unsorted or a sorted T cell fraction (not recorded which). This receptor was identified in a male donor with ankylosing spondylitis. CDR3 in DNA: TGTGCCAGCAGCTTTCTTGGTTGGACTGGCGGATCCCTCCACTTT. Protein sequence: CASSFLGWTGGSLHF.